Presented here are 3 T cell receptor beta chains from one specimen sequenced in a study of T cell responses to AZD1222 COVID-19 vaccine. Produced via immunoSEQ multiplex PCR; TCRdb's table is partial and in-frame only. The table includes fewer than 110,000 clones, roughly nine tenths detected once. The material was peripheral blood, obtained on day 0 of AZD1222 vaccination. Receptors originate from an adult in good health.

The chain combines TRBV7-9 with TRBJ1-6; perhaps TRBD1 as D (5 bases). Between the trimmed V and J ends, which lost 5 bases and 3 bases, there was a span of 17 bases. The CDR3 runs to 17 residues. The V gene's germline CDR1 is SEHNR and CDR2 FQNEAQ (reference sequence). The CDR3 nucleotides are TGTGCCAGCAGCCTCCCCCAGGGCTTCGGCTATAATTCACCCCTCCACTTT. Translating it yields CASSLPQGFGYNSPLHF.

This clone appeared once. CDR3: CASSWTGAWGAKNIQYF. CDR3 nucleotides: TGTGCCAGCAGTTGGACAGGGGCCTGGGGGGCCAAAAACATTCAGTACTTC. The chain carries TRBV28 and TRBJ2-4, with 9 bases that match TRBD1. The length of the CDR3 is 17 residues. CDR1 is MDHEN and CDR2 is SYDVKM in the germline V gene. V dropped 4 bases and J dropped 1; count of bases not matched to a gene: 8.

The rearrangement uses TRBV7-9 and TRBJ1-2; D not certain. The CDR3 has 13 amino acids. Trimming left V 2 bases short and J 7 bases short, with 11 bases between. From germline, CDR1 is SEHNR and CDR2 FQNEAQ (reference sequence). Here the CDR3 reads CASSLRPFRGYTF. In DNA, the CDR3 is TGTGCCAGCAGCTTAAGGCCCTTCCGTGGCTACACCTTC.